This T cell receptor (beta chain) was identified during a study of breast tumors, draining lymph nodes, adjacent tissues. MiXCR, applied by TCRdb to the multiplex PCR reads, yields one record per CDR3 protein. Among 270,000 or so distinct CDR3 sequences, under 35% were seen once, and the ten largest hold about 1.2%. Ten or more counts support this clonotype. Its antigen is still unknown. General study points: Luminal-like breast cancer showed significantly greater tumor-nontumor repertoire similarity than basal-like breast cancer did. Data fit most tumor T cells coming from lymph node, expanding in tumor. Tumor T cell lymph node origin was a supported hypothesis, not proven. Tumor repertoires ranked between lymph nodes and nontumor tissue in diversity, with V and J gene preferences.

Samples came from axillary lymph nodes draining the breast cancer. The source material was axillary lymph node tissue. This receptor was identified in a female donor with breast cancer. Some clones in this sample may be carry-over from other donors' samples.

The CDR3 DNA reads as TGTGCCAGCGAGGCAGGTGGCTACGAGCAGTACTTC. This encodes CASEAGGYEQYF. The chain employs TRBV2 and TRBJ2-7, with D unresolved. The V end lost 8 bases, the J end lost 3 bases, and 11 bases lay between the germline ends. Germline V gene lookup returns CDR1 SNHLY and CDR2 FYNNEI. The CDR3 covers 12 residues.